This T cell receptor beta chain originates from a study of blood T cells in healthy people across ages. Overall study results and limits: Long-lived donors exceeded aged donors in naive CD4+ cells and diversity. Roughly linear declines in TCR beta diversity per million T cells occurred with age.

Regarding this clonotype: Its antigen is undetermined.

For the second PCR, which ran for 7 to 11 cycles, a sample-barcoded 5' primer and a J-beta primer mix were used. Tags on each cDNA molecule came from a template-switch adaptor with 12 random nucleotides. TCRdb used MiXCR to reprocess the 5' RACE reads, holding one entry per CDR3 protein. This sample yields 800,000 to 950,000 distinct CDR3 sequences, of which about 48% are seen a single time; under 15% belongs to the top ten. The CDR3 has 13 amino acids. CDR1 and CDR2 (germline): SGHVS, FQNEAQ. The rearrangement uses TRBV7-8 and TRBJ2-7, with 8 bases lining up with TRBD1. TRBJ2-5 explains the end of the DNA better; the J call may be wrong. This TCR came from a man aged 25-45 years in good health. Sequenced material: blood. CDR3 region: CASSARQGMTQYF. The CDR3, as DNA: TGTGCCAGCAGCGCCAGACAGGGGATGACCCAGTACTTC.